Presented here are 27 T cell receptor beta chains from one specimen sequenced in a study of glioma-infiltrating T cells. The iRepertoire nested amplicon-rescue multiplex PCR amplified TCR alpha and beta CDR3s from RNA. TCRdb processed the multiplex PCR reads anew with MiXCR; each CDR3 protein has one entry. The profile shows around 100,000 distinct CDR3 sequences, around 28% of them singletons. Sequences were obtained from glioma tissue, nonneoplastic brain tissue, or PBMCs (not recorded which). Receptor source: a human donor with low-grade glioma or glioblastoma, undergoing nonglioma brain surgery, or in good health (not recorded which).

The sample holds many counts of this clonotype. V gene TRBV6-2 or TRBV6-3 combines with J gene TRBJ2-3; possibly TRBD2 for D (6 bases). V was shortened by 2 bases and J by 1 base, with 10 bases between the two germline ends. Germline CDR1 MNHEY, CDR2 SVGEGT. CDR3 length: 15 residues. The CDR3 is CASSYDTGGTDTQYF. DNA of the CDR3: TGTGCCAGCAGTTACGACACGGGGGGCACAGATACGCAGTATTTT.

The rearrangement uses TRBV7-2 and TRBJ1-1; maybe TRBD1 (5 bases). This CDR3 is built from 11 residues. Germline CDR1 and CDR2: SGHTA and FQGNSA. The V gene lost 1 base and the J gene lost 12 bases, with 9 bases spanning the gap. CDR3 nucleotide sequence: TGTGCCAGCAGCTTAGGGGGGGTGCCTTTCTTT. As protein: CASSLGGVPFF.

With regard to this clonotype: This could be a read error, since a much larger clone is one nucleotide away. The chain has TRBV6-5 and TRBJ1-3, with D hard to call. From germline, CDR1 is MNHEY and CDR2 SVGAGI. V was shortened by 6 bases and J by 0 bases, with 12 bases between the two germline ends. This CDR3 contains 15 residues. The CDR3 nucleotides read TGTGCCAGCAGGAGTAGAGGGAGCTCTGGAAACACCATATATTTT. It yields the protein CASRSRGSSGNTIYF.

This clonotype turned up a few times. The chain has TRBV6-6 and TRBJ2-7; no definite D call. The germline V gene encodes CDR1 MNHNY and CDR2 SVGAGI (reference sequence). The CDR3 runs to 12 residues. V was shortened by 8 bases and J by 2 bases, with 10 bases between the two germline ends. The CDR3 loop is CASSPQTYEQYF. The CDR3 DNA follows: TGTGCCAGCTCGCCCCAGACCTACGAGCAGTACTTC.

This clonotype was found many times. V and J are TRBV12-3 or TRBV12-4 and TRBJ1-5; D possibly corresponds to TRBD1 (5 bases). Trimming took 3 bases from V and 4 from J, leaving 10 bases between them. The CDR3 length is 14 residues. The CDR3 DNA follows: TGTGCCAGCAGTTTTGGGACGAAGAATCAGCCCCAGCATTTT. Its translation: CASSFGTKNQPQHF.

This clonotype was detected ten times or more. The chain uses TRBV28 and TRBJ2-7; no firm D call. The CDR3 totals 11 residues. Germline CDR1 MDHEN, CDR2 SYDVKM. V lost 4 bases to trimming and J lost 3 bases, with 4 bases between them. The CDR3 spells CASSSRYEQYF. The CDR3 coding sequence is TGTGCCAGCAGTTCACGCTACGAGCAGTACTTC.

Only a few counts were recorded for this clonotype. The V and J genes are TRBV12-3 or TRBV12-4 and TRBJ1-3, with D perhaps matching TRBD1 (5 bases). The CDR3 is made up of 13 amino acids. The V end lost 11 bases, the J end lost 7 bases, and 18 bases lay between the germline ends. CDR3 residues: CALRGERSNTIYF. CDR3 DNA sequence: TGTGCCCTACGGGGGGAGAGGAGTAACACCATATATTTT.

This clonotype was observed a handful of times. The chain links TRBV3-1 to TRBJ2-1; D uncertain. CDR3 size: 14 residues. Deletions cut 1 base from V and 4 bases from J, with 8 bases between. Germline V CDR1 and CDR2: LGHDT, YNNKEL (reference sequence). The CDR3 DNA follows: TGTGCCAGCAGCCAAGGGCCTAGGTACAATGAGCAGTTCTTC. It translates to CASSQGPRYNEQFF.

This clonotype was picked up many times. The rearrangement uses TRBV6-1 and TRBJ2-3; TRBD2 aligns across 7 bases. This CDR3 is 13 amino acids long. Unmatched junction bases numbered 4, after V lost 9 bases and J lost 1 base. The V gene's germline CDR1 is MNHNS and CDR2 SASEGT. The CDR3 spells CASPSGRTDTQYF. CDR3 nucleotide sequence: TGTGCCAGTCCTAGCGGCCGCACAGATACGCAGTATTTT.

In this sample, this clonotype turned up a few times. CDR3 sequence reads: CASSPGGAVGLEEQYF. DNA of the CDR3: TGTGCCAGCAGCCCCGGGGGAGCGGTGGGGTTGGAAGAGCAGTACTTC. This rearrangement joins TRBV5-4 to TRBJ2-7; TRBD2 might be the D (6 bases). The CDR3 spans 16 residues. CDR1 SGHNT and CDR2 YYREEE come from the germline V gene (reference sequence). Trimming stripped 4 bases from V and 7 bases from J, with 24 bases between.

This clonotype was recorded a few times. The CDR3 DNA reads as TGCGCCAGCAGCTTGAGTGGCAATTCACCCCTCCACTTT. Residues: CASSLSGNSPLHF. The V call is TRBV5-1, the J call TRBJ1-6; D is uncertain. The CDR3 extends over 13 amino acids. The V end lost 1 base, the J end lost 7 bases, and 6 bases lay between the germline ends. Germline V gene lookup returns CDR1 SGHRS and CDR2 YFSETQ.

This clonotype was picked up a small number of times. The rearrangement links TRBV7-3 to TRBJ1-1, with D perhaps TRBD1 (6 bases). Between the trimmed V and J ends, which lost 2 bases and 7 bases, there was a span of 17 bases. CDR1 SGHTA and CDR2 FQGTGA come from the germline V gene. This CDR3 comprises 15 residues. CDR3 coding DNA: TGTGCCAGCAGCTTAGAGGGGGGGGATACAGTTGAAGCTTTCTTT. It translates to CASSLEGGDTVEAFF. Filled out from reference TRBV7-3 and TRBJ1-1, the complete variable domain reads GAGVSQTPSNKVTEKGKYVELRCDPISGHTALYWYRQSLGQGPEFLIYFQGTGAADDSGLPNDRFFAVRPEGSVSTLKIQRTERGDSAVYLCASSLEGGDTVEAFFGQGTRLTVV.

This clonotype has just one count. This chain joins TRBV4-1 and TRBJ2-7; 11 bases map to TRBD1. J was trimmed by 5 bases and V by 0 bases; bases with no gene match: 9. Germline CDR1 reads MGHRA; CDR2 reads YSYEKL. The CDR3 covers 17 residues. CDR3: CASSQESGTGGTHEQYF. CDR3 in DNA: TGCGCCAGCAGCCAAGAGTCCGGGACAGGGGGTACCCACGAGCAGTACTTC.

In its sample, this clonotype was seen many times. CDR3 in amino acids: CASREQETQYF. CDR3 DNA: TGTGCCAGCCGCGAGCAAGAGACCCAGTACTTC. V is TRBV7-2 and J is TRBJ2-5; D not resolved. The CDR3 contains 11 residues. V was clipped by 8 bases and J by 2 bases, with 6 bases between them. Germline CDR1 SGHTA, CDR2 FQGNSA.

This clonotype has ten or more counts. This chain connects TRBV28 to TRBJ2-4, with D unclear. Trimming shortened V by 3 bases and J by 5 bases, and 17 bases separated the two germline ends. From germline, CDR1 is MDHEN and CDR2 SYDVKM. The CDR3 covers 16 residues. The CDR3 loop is CASSFLSRRYQNIQYF. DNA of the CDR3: TGTGCCAGCAGTTTCTTGTCTCGCCGATATCAAAACATTCAGTACTTC.

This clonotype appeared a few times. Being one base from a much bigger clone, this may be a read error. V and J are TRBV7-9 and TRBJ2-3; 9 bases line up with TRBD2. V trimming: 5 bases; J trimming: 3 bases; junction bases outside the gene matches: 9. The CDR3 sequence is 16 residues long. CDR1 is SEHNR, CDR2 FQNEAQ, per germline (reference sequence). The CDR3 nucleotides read TGTGCCAGCAGCGCCCCACTAGCGGGCAAGACAGATACGCAGTATTTT. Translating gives CASSAPLAGKTDTQYF.

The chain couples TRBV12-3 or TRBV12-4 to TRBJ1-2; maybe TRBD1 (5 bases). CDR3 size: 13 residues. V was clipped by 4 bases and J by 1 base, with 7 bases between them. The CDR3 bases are TGTGCCAGCAGTTCGGGGCTTAACTATGGCTACACCTTC. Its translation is CASSSGLNYGYTF.

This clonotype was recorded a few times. Written as DNA, the CDR3 is TGTGCCATCAGTTTCGACAGTCAAGAGACCCAGTACTTC. Encoded protein: CAISFDSQETQYF. The chain couples TRBV10-3 to TRBJ2-5; TRBD1 is a possible D gene (5 bases). This CDR3 region has 13 residues. The V end was cut by 5 bases, the J end by 2 bases, with 9 bases between. Germline CDR1 is ENHRY and CDR2 is SYGVKD.

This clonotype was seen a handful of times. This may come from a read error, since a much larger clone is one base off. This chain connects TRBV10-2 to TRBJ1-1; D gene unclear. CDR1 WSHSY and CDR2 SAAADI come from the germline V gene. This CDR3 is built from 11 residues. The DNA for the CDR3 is TGTGCCAGCAGAGTGGATACTGAAGCTTTATTT. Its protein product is CASRVDTEALF.

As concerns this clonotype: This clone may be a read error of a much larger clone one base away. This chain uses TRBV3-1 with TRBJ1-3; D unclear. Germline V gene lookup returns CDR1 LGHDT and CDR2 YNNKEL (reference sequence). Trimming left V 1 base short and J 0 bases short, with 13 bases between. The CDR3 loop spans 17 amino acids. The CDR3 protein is CASSQVPFGFSGNTIYF. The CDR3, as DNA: TGTGCCAGCAGCCAAGTTCCGTTTGGATTCTCTGGAAACACCATATATTTT.

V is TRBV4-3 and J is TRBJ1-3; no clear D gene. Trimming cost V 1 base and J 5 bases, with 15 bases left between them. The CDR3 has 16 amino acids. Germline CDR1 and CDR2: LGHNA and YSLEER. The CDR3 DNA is TGCGCCAGCAGCCAAGCGGAGGGAATAGTTAGAAACACCATATATTTT. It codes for CASSQAEGIVRNTIYF.

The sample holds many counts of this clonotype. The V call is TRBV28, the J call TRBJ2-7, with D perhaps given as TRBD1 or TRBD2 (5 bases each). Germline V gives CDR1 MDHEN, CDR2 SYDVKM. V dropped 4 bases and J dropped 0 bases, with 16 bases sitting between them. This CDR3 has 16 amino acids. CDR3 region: CASSSPAGASSYEQYF. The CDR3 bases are TGTGCCAGCAGTTCCCCCGCCGGGGCCAGCTCCTACGAGCAGTACTTC. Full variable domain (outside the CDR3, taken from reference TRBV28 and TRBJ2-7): DVKVTQSSRYLVKRTGEKVFLECVQDMDHENMFWYRQDPGLGLRLIYFSYDVKMKEKGDIPEGYSVSREKKERFSLILESASTNQTSMYLCASSSPAGASSYEQYFGPGTRLTVT.

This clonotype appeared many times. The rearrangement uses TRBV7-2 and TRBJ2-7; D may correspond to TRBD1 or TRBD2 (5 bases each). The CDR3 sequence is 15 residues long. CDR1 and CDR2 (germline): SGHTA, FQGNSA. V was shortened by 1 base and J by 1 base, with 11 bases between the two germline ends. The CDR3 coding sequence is TGTGCCAGCAGCTTAGGGGGGTCCCAATCCTACGAGCAGTACTTC. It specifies CASSLGGSQSYEQYF.

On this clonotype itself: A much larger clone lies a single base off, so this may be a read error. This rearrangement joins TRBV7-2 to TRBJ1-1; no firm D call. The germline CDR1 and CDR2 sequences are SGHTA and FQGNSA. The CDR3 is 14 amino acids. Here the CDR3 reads CASSLSWGDTEALF. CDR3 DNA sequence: TGTGCCAGCAGCTTATCCTGGGGAGACACTGAAGCTCTCTTT.

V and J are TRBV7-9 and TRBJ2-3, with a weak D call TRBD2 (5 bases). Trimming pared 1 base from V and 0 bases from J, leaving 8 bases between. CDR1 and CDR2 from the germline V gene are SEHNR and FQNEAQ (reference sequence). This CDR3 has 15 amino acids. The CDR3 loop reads CASSLEDYSTDTQYF. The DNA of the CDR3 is TGTGCCAGCAGCTTAGAAGACTACAGCACAGATACGCAGTATTTT.

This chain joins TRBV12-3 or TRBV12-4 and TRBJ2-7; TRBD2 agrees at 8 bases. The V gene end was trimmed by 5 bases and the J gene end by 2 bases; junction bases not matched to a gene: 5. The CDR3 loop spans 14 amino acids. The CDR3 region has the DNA TGTGCCAGCAGTGCCTCCGGGGGGGCCTACGAGCAGTACTTC. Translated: CASSASGGAYEQYF.

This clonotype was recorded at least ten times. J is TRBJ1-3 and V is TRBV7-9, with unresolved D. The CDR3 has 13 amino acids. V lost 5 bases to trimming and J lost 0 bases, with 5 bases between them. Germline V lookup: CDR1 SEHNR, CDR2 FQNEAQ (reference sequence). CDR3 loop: CASSAYSGNTIYF. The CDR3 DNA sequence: TGTGCCAGCAGCGCGTACTCTGGAAACACCATATATTTT.